Presented here are 12 T cell receptor beta chains from one specimen sequenced in a study of blood T cell repertoires in COVID-19. The protocol was immunoSEQ multiplex PCR, while the TCRdb copy is restricted to in-frame clones and leaves out a portion. The sample consists of approximately 80,000 clones, about 68% of them appearing once. The material sequenced was peripheral blood. These receptors came from a man in his forties or fifties with active or convalescent COVID-19.

This clone showed up just once. The V gene is TRBV6-5, the J gene TRBJ2-7; TRBD1 matches at 7 bases. There are 13 residues in the CDR3. The germline V gene encodes CDR1 MNHEY and CDR2 SVGAGI. After removal of 11 bases from V and 6 bases from J, the junction contained 13 bases not matched to a gene. The CDR3 region is CARLGGQKSEQYF. CDR3 DNA sequence: TGTGCCCGCTTAGGGGGACAGAAAAGCGAGCAGTACTTC.

This chain connects TRBV11-2 to TRBJ2-3; 8 bases align to TRBD2. Germline CDR1 reads SGHAT; CDR2 reads FQNNGV. V lost 5 bases, J lost 4 bases, and 5 bases stayed unmatched. The CDR3 runs to 14 residues. This CDR3 is CASSPRGGADTQYF. In DNA form, the CDR3 reads TGTGCCAGCAGCCCCCGGGGGGGCGCAGATACGCAGTATTTT.

Many counts were recorded for this clone. The V call is TRBV19, the J call TRBJ2-3; 9 bases agree with TRBD2. There are 15 residues in the CDR3. The germline gives CDR1 LNHDA, CDR2 SQIVND (reference sequence). The V segment lost 4 bases and the J segment 3 bases; nucleotides outside the gene matches: 5. Written as DNA, the CDR3 is TGTGCCAGTAGTAGCCTAGCGGGGCAAACAGATACGCAGTATTTT. Translated, it gives CASSSLAGQTDTQYF.

This chain uses TRBV19 with TRBJ2-4, with 8 nucleotides matching TRBD1. J gave up 5 bases and V 4 bases, and 13 bases lay outside the gene matches. This CDR3 is built from 17 residues. The germline V gene has CDR1 LNHDA and CDR2 SQIVND (reference sequence). This CDR3 is CASSKPPGGISQNIQYF. CDR3 in DNA: TGTGCCAGTAGTAAACCGCCAGGGGGCATTTCCCAAAACATTCAGTACTTC. The full variable domain, with the rest looked up from reference TRBV19 and TRBJ2-4, is DGGITQSPKYLFRKEGQNVTLSCEQNLNHDAMYWYRQDPGQGLRLIYYSQIVNDFQKGDIAEGYSVSREKKESFPLTVTSAQKNPTAFYLCASSKPPGGISQNIQYFGAGTRLSVL.

This clone was seen a few times. The gene calls are TRBV5-4 and TRBJ1-2; D possibly corresponds to TRBD1 (6 bases). The CDR3 runs 16 residues. V lost 0 bases, J lost 5 bases, and 17 bases lay in between. In germline, CDR1 is SGHNT, CDR2 YYREEE (reference sequence). CDR3 DNA: TGTGCCAGCAGCTTGGGAGGGGGAACAGGAGGATATGGCTACACCTTC. Encoded protein: CASSLGGGTGGYGYTF.

The chain carries TRBV9 and TRBJ2-3, with TRBD1 matching 9 bases. V was pared by 3 bases and J by 3 bases, with 8 bases of the junction left unmatched. CDR1 SGDLS and CDR2 YYNGEE come from the germline V gene. The CDR3 has 16 amino acids. The CDR3 nucleotides are TGTGCCAGCAGCGGACTAGACAGGGGGTGGACAGATACGCAGTATTTT. It is translated as CASSGLDRGWTDTQYF. Variable domain in full (rest from reference TRBV9 and TRBJ2-3): DSGVTQTPKHLITATGQRVTLRCSPRSGDLSVYWYQQSLDQGLQFLIQYYNGEERAKGNILERFSAQQFPDLHSELNLSSLELGDSALYFCASSGLDRGWTDTQYFGPGTRLTVL.

This clone was recorded only once. The chain employs TRBV6-2 or TRBV6-3 and TRBJ1-1, with 10 bases matching TRBD1. Germline V gives CDR1 MNHEY, CDR2 SVGEGT. Trimming took 4 bases from V and 4 from J; bases not matched to a gene: 3. The CDR3 has 14 residues. The CDR3 loop reads CASSSGTGATEAFF. CDR3 coding DNA: TGTGCCAGCAGTTCCGGGACAGGGGCCACTGAAGCTTTCTTT.

The V call is TRBV7-9, the J call TRBJ2-3; weak D call: TRBD2 (5 bases). Germline loops: CDR1 SEHNR, CDR2 FQNEAQ (reference sequence). V dropped 1 base and J dropped 3 bases, with 11 bases sitting between them. The CDR3 runs 15 residues. Here the CDR3 reads CASSLGRLPTDTQYF. As DNA, the CDR3 is TGTGCCAGCAGCTTAGGCAGACTACCGACAGATACGCAGTATTTT.

The rearrangement links TRBV2 to TRBJ2-1; possibly TRBD2 for D (6 bases). The CDR3 runs to 13 residues. Germline lookup yields CDR1 SNHLY and CDR2 FYNNEI. With 6 bases removed from V and 3 bases from J, the gap between germline ends came to 9 bases. CDR3 nucleotides: TGTGCCAGCAGCCAGGGACTCTACAATGAGCAGTTCTTC. This sequence encodes CASSQGLYNEQFF.

This sequence joins TRBV12-3 or TRBV12-4 and TRBJ2-6, with D uncertain. The CDR3 sequence is 13 residues long. V lost 4 bases and J lost 3, with 4 bases in between. CDR3 in amino acids: CASSSGGANVLTF. The CDR3 DNA sequence: TGTGCCAGCAGTTCGGGTGGGGCCAACGTCCTGACTTTC.

This clone was seen ten or more times. The chain has TRBV12-3 or TRBV12-4 and TRBJ1-4; D remains ambiguous. Trimming pared 3 bases from V and 7 bases from J, leaving 3 bases between. The CDR3 sequence is 11 residues long. CDR3 DNA sequence: TGTGCCAGCAGTTTCTCTGAAAAACTGTTTTTT. This gives the protein CASSFSEKLFF.

The chain combines TRBV28 with TRBJ1-4; no firm D call. CDR1 and CDR2 from the germline V gene are MDHEN and SYDVKM. V was pared by 6 bases and J by 5 bases, with 16 bases between. The CDR3 is 15 residues long. DNA for the CDR3: TGTGCCAGCAGGGGTGGGTACGGGAGGAATGAAAAACTGTTTTTT. Translating it yields CASRGGYGRNEKLFF.